Sequencing of this T cell receptor (beta chain) was carried out in a study of blood T cells in healthy people across ages. The second PCR ran about 6 to 11 cycles with a sample-barcoded 5' primer and J-beta primers. Each TCR beta cDNA got a 12-nucleotide random molecular identifier. TCRdb called the 5' RACE reads again in MiXCR, with one record for every CDR3 protein. The table shows 950,000 to 1,200,000 distinct CDR3 sequences, with around two fifths occurring only once. Isolation per sample recovered at least 7 million PBMCs. The CDR3 length is 15 residues. The germline V and J ends were trimmed by 4 bases and 0 bases, with 12 bases remaining between them. CDR1 and CDR2 (germline): MNHNY, SVGAGI (reference sequence).

This sequence was found in a man aged 18 to 30 in good health. The sequencing input was blood. This chain connects TRBV6-6 to TRBJ1-2, with unresolved D. This CDR3 reads CASSSYSVANYGYTF. In DNA form, the CDR3 reads TGTGCCAGCAGTTCCTACAGCGTCGCTAACTATGGCTACACCTTC.